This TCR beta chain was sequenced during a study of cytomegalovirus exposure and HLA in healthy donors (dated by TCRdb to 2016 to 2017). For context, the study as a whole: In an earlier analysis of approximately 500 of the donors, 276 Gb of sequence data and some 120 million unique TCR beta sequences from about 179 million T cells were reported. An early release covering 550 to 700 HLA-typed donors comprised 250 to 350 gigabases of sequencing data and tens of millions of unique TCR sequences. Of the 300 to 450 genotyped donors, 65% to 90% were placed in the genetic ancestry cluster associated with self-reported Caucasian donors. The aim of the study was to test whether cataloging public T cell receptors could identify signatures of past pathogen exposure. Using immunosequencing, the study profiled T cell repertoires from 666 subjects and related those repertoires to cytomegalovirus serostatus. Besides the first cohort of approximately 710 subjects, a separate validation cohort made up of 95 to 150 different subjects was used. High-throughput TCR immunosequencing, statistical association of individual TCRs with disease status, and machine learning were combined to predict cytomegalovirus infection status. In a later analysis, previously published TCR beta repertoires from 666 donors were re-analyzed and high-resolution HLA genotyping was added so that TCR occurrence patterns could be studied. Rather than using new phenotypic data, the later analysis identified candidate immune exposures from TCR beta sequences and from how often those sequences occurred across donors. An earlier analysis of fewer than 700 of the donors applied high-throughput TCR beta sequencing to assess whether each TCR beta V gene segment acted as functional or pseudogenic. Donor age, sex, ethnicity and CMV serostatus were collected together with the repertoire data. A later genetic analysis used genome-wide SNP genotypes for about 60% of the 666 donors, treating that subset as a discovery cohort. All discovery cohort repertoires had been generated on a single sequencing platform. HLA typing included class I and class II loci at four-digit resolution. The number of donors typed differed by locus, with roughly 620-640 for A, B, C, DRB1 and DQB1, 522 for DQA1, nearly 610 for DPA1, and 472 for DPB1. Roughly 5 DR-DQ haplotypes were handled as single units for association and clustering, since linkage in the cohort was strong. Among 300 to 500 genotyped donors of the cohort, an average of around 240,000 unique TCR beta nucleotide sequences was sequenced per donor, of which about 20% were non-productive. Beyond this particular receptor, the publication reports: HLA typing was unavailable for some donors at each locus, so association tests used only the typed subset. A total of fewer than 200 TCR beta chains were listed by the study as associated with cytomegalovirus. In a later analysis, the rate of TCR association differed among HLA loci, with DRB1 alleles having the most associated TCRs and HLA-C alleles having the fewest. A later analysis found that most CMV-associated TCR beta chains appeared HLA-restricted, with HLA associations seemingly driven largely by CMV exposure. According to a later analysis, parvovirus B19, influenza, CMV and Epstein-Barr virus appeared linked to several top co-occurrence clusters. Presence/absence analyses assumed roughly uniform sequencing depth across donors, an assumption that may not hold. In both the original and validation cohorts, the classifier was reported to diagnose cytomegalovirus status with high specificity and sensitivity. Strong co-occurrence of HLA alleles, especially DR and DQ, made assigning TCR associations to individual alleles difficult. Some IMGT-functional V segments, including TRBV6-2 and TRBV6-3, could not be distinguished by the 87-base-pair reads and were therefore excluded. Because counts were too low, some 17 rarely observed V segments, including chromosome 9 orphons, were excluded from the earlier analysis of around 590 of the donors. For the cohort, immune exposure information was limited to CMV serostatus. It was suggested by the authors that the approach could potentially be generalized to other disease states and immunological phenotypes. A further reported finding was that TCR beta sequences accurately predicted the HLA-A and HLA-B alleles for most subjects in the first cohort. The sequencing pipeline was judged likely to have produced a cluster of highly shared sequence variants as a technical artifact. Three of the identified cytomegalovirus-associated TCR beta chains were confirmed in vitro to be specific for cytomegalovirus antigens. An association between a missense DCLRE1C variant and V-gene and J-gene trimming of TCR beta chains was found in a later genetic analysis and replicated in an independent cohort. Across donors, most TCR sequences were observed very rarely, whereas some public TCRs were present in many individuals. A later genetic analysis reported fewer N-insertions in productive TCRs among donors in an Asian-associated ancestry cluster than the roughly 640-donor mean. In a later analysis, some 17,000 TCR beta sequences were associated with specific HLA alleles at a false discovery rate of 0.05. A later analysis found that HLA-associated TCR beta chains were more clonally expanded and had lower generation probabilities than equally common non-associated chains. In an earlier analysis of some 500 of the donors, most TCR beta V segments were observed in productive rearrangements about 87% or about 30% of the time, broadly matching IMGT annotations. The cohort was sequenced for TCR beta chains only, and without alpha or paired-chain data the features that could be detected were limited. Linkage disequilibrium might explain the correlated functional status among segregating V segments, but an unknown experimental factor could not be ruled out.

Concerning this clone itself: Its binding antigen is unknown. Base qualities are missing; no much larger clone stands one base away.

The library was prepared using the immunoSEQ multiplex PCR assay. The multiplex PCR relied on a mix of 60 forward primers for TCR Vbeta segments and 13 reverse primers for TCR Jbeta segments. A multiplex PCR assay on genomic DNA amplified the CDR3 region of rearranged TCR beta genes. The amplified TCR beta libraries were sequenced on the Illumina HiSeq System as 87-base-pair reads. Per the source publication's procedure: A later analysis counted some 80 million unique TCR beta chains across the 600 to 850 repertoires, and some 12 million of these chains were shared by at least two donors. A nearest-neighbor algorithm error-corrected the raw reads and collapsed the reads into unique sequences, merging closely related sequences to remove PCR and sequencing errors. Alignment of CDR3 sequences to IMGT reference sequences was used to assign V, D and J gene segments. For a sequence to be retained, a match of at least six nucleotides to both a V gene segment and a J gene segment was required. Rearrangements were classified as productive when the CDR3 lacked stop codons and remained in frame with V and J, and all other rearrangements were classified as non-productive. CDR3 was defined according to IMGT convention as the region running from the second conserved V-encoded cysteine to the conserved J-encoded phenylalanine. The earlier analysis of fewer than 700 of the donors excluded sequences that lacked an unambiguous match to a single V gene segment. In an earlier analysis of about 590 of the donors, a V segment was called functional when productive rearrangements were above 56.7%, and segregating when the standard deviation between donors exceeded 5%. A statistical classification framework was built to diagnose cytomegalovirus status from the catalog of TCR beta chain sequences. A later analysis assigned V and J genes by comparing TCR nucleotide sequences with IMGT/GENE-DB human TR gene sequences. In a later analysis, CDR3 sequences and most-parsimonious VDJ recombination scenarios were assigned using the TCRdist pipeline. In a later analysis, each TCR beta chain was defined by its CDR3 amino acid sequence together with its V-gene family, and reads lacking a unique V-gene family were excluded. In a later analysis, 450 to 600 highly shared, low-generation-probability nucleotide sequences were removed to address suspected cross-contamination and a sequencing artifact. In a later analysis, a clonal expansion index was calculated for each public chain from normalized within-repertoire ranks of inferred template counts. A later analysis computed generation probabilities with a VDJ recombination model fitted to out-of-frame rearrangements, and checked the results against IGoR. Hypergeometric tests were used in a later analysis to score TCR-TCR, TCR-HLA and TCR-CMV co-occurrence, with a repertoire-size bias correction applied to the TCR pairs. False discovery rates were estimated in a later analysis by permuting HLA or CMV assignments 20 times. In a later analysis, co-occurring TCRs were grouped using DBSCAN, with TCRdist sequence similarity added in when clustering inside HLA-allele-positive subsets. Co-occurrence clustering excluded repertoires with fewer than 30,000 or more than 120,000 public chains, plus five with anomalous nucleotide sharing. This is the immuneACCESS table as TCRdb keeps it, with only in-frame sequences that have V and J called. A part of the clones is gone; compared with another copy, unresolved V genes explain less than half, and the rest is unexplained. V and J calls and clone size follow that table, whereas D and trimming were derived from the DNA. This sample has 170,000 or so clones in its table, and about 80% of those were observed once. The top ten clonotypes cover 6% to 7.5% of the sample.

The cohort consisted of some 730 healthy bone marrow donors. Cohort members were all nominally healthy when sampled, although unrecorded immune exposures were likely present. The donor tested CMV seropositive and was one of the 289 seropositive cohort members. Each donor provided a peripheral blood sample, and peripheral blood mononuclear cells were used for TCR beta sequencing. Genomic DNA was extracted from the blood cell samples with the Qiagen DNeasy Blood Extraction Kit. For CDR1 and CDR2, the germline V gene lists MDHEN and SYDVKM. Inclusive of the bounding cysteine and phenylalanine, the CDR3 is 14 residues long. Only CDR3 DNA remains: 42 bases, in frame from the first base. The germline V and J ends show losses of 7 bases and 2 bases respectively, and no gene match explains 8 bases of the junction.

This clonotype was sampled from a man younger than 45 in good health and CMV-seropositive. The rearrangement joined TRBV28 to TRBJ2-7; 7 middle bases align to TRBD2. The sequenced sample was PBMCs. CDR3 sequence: CASTPSGLAYEQYF. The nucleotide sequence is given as TGTGCCAGCACCCCTAGCGGCCTCGCCTACGAGCAGTACTTC. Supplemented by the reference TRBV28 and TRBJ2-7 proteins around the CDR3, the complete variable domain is DVKVTQSSRYLVKRTGEKVFLECVQDMDHENMFWYRQDPGLGLRLIYFSYDVKMKEKGDIPEGYSVSREKKERFSLILESASTNQTSMYLCASTPSGLAYEQYFGPGTRLTVT.